This entry describes one T cell receptor (beta chain). The entry originates in a study of blood T cell repertoires in COVID-19. Germline-derived CDR1 and CDR2 are MNHEY and SVGAGI. V lost 8 bases and J 3 bases, leaving 19 bases between the germline ends. The CDR3 contains 15 residues. The assay was immunoSEQ multiplex PCR, and TCRdb's table has in-frame clones only and misses some. Of fewer than 250,000 clones listed, 75% to 90% are singletons. The chain links TRBV6-5 to TRBJ1-2; D not certain. The receptor comes from a man aged 40-49 years with acute or convalescent COVID-19. The sequenced sample consisted of peripheral blood. The CDR3 DNA sequence: TGTGCCAGCTCCCGGGTGGGGAGGTCCTACTATGGCTACACCTTC. Protein: CASSRVGRSYYGYTF.